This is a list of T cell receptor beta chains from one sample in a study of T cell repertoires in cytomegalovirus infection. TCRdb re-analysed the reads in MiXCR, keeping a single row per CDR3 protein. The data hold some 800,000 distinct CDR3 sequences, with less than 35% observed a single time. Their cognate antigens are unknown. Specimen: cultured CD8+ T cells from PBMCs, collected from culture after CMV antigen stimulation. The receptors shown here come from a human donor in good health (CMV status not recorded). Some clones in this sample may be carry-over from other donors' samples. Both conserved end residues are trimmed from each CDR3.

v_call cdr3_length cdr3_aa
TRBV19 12 ATEAGTGAYEQY
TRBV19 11 ASNDFGNYGYT
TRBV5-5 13 ASSPRQGWYQPQH
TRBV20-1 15 SARVSRDGSSGNTIY
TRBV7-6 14 ASSPLAAASTDTQY
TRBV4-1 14 ASSQEMGTVLYGYT
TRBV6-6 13 ASRPNRTGREKLF
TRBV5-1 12 ASSLGQGPDGYT
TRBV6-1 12 ASSAPGRGETQY
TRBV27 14 ASSLTWGRTKNIQY
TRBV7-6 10 ASSGIVDTQY
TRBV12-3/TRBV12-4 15 ASSLFPRQGDAGELF
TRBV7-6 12 ASSLAAGGDEQY
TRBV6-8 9 ASTGGEKLF
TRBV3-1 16 ASSLSPGLYPYTDTQY
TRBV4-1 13 ASSPLKGGTGELF
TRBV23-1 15 ASSQSPAGGQTDTQY
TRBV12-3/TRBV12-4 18 ASSFLPGNTMLSSGNTIY
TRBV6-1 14 ASTSGGTLFSYEQY
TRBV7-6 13 ASSRIAVSYNEQF
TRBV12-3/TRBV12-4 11 ASSQGRVQPQH
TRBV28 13 ASRKGQIYTDTQY
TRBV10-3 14 AIRTGLAGNTDTQY
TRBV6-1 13 ASSAGLNHGQPQH
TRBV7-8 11 ASSLVARNEQY
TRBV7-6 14 ASSLGGQGTSTEAF
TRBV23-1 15 ASSLGDPFFSGNTIY
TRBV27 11 ASTDGQGDEQF
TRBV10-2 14 ASSDFRAPSTDTQY
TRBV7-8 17 ASSSLGWGHSTNTGELF
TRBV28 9 ASTNTDTQY
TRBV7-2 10 ASSPGQVEQF
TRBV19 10 ASTIGDYGYT
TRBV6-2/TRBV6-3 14 ASSYRFPGSGEPQH
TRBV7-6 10 ASRKGGETQY
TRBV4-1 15 ASSQAYHEGYGNTIY
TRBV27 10 ASSLSTQEEF
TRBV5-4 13 ASSLDRSHTDTQY
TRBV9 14 ASSLHGGTTNEKLF
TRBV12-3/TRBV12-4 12 ASSLVGRTDTQY
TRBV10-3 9 ATKEGTEAF
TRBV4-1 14 ASSLGLGYGNQPQH
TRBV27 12 ASSSSDDNYGYT
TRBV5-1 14 ASSLATGREGYGYT
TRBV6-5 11 ASSNFGGDEQF
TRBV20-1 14 SARSPGTGYYNEQF
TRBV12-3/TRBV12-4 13 ASSGGGQGAVEAF
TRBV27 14 ASSLNLVGQPYGYT
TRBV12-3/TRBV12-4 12 ASSFTGEEDTQY
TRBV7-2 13 ASSLERGTYNEQF
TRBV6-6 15 ASSYPGTGGNTGELF
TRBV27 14 ASSLNGQAPLYEQY
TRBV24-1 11 ATSETAQETQY